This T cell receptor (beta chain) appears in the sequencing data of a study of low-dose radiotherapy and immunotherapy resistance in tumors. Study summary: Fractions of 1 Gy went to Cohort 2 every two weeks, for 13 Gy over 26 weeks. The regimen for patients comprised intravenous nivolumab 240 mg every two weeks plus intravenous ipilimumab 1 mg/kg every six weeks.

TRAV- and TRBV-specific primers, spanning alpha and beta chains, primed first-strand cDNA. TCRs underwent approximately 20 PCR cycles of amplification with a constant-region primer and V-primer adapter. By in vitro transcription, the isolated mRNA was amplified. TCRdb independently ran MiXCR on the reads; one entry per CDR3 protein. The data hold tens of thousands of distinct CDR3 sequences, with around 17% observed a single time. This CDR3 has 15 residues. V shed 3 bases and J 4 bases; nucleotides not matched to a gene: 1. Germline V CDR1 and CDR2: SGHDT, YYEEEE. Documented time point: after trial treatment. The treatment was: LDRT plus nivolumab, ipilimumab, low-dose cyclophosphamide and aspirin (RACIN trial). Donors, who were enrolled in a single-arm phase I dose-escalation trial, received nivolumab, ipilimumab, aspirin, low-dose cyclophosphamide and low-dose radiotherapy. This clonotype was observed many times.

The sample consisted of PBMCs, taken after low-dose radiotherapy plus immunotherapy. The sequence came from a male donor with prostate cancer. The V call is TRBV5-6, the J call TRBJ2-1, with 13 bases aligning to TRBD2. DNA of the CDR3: TGTGCCAGCAGCTGGGGACTAGCGGGATACAATGAGCAGTTCTTC. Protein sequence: CASSWGLAGYNEQFF.